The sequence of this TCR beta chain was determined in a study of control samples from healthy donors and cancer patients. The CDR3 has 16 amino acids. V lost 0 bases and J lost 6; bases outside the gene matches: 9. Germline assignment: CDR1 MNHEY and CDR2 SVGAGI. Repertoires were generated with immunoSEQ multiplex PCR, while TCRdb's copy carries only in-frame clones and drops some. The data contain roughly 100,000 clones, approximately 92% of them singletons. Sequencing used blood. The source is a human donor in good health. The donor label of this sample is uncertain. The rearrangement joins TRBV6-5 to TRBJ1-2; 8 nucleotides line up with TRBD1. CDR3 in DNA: TGTGCCAGCAGTTACTCGGCCGAGACAGGGGTTGATGGCTACACCTTC. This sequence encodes CASSYSAETGVDGYTF.